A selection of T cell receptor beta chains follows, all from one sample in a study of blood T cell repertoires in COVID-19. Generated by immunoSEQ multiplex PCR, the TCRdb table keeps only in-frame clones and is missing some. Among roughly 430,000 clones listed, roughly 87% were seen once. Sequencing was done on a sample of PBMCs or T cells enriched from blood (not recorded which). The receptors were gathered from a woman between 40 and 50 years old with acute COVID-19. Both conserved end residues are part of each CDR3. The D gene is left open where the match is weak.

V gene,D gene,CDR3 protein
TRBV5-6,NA,CASSLDRPSYEQYF
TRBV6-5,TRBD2,CASSYRAGWGTDTQYF
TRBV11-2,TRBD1,CASSLGQGTVGTEAFF
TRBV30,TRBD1,CAWSRPGTGFGAFF
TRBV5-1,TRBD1,CASSPWDRYYEQYF
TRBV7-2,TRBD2,CASGTSVTDTQYF
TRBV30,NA,CAWSKAGGNTIYF
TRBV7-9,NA,CASSQQNSPLHF
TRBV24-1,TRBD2,CATSETGTSGGTRYF
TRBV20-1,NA,CSAASRNEQFF
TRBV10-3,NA,CAISEGTWGNYGYTF
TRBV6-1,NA,CASSESGTGNTIYF
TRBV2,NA,CAGGRGNEKLFF
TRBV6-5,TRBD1,CASSFGTGQQYF
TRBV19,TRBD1,CASKNRGTEKLFF
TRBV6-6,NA,CASRRGGPTEAFF
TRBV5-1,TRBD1,CASSSKGQSNEKLFF
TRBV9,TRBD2,CASSAKRGWGTDTQYF
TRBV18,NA,CASSPNPQTHGTEAFF
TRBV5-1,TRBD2,CASSSIGGGGAGDTQYF
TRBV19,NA,CASSIISGSYEKLFF
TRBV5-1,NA,CASSLVTGGAYEQYF
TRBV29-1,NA,CSAMDRRSPFTIYF
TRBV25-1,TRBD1,CASNPLVGGSDNSPLHF
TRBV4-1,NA,CASSQVPVETQYF
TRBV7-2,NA,CASSLAATYEQYF
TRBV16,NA,CASSQSAKSDTEAFF
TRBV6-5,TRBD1,CASRYRGNTEAFF
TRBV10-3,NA,CAISDATATGELFF
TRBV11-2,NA,CASSPGEGNYGYTF
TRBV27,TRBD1,CASSPGQTNSPLHF
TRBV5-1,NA,CASSLASEQYF
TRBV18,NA,CASSLEGFGTEAFF
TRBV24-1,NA,CATRRGTLSTDTQYF
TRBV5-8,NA,CASSPGGGPSYEQYF
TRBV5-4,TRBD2,CASSLDGGGPREQYF
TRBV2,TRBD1,CASRGQGAQGGELFF